A single sample gave rise to the 3 T cell receptor beta chains below, sequenced in a study of response to subunit inactivated influenza vaccine. Via MiXCR, TCRdb re-called the RT-PCR reads, giving one row per CDR3 protein. The sample contains about 780,000 distinct CDR3 sequences, 15% to 20% of which appear only once. The material was PBMCs from blood, obtained less than 6 days after vaccination. The receptors here all came from a man aged 45-60 years who received an inactivated influenza vaccine.

This clonotype came up a few times. V and J are TRBV9 and TRBJ2-4, with a possible D match to TRBD2 (7 bases). The CDR3 is 14 amino acids. V gave up 0 bases and J gave up 9 bases, with 13 bases separating them. Germline assignment: CDR1 SGDLS and CDR2 YYNGEE. CDR3 bases: TGTGCCAGCAGCGTAGCCCACAGGGAGGGCATTCAGTACTTC. This sequence encodes CASSVAHREGIQYF. Complete variable domain (other parts from reference TRBV9 and TRBJ2-4): DSGVTQTPKHLITATGQRVTLRCSPRSGDLSVYWYQQSLDQGLQFLIQYYNGEERAKGNILERFSAQQFPDLHSELNLSSLELGDSALYFCASSVAHREGIQYFGAGTRLSVL.

This clonotype was found a few times. The chain combines TRBV5-1 with TRBJ2-1, with D possibly being TRBD1 or TRBD2 (5 bases each). There are 15 residues in the CDR3. Germline V CDR1 and CDR2: SGHRS, YFSETQ. The V and J ends lost 4 bases and 4 bases respectively, with 15 bases between them. In DNA, the CDR3 is TGCGCCAGCAGCACTTCCGGGACCACTTACAATGAGCAGTTCTTC. Translating it yields CASSTSGTTYNEQFF.

The chain combines TRBV20-1 with TRBJ2-7; the D gene is possibly TRBD1 (6 bases). Germline CDR1 is DFQATT and CDR2 is SNEGSKA (reference sequence). The CDR3 length is 15 residues. V was clipped by 3 bases and J by 2 bases, with 17 bases between them. The CDR3: CSASLSRGGPYEQYF. As DNA, the CDR3 is TGCAGTGCTAGTCTATCCAGGGGTGGACCCTACGAGCAGTACTTC.